This T cell receptor beta chain was captured in a study of cytomegalovirus exposure and HLA in healthy donors (dated by TCRdb to between 2016 and 2019). With respect to the entire study: An earlier analysis of some 600 of the donors reported about 300 Gb of sequence data and 95 million to 120 million unique TCR beta sequences obtained from about 200 million T cells. HLA typing included class I and class II loci at four-digit resolution. All discovery cohort repertoires had been generated using a single sequencing platform. Of the roughly 390 genotyped donors, less than 85% were placed in the genetic ancestry cluster associated with self-reported Caucasian donors. Typing coverage differed by locus: A, B, C, DRB1 and DQB1 were typed in roughly 620-630 donors, DQA1 in about 500, DPA1 in some 570, and DPB1 in 472. Besides the first cohort of more than 650 subjects, a separate validation cohort made up of some 110 different subjects was used. To predict cytomegalovirus infection status, the study combined high-throughput TCR immunosequencing, statistical association of individual TCRs with disease status, and machine learning. About 280 gigabases of sequencing data and 80 million or so unique TCR sequences were included in an early release covering roughly 600 HLA-typed donors. Donor age, sex, ethnicity and CMV serostatus were collected together with the repertoire data. The study aimed to test whether signatures of past pathogen exposure could be identified by cataloging public T cell receptors. The later analysis used no new phenotypic data to find candidate immune exposures, relying instead on TCR beta sequences and their occurrence across donors. To decide whether each TCR beta V gene segment behaved as functional or pseudogenic, an earlier analysis of approximately 620 of the donors relied on high-throughput TCR beta sequencing. Using immunosequencing, the study profiled T cell repertoires from about 650 subjects and related those repertoires to cytomegalovirus serostatus. Four to six DR-DQ haplotypes were handled as single units for association and clustering, since linkage in the cohort was strong. Among some 400 genotyped donors of the cohort, an average of approximately 200,000 unique TCR beta nucleotide sequences was sequenced per donor, of which about 19% were non-productive. A later analysis re-analyzed previously published TCR beta repertoires from 550 to 700 donors and added high-resolution HLA genotyping to study TCR occurrence patterns. A later genetic analysis took genome-wide SNP genotypes for about three fifths of the 666 donors and used that subset as a discovery cohort.

Relative to germline, V is missing 3 bases and J is missing 4 bases, with 2 bases of the junction outside any gene match. Via the germline V gene, CDR1 is MGHRA and CDR2 YSYEKL. There are 14 amino acids in the CDR3, from cysteine to phenylalanine inclusive. Of all the DNA, just the CDR3 is kept, 42 bases in frame from base 1. In total, 630 or so healthy bone marrow donors made up the cohort. Cohort members were all nominally healthy when sampled, although unrecorded immune exposures were likely present. The donor was CMV seropositive and was included in the group of 270 or so seropositive cohort members. A peripheral blood sample was collected from each donor, and TCR beta sequencing was performed on peripheral blood mononuclear cells. Genomic DNA extraction from the blood cell samples was performed with the Qiagen DNeasy Blood Extraction Kit. The library came from the immunoSEQ multiplex PCR assay. A mixture of 60 forward primers for TCR Vbeta segments and 13 reverse primers for TCR Jbeta segments was used in the multiplex PCR. The CDR3 region of rearranged TCR beta genes was amplified from genomic DNA with a multiplex PCR assay. The Illumina HiSeq System was used to sequence the amplified TCR beta libraries as 87-base-pair reads. The authors' analysis ran thus. In a later analysis, tens of millions of unique TCR beta chains were counted across the 500 to 850 repertoires, and approximately 9.9 million of these chains were shared by at least two donors. To remove PCR and sequencing errors, raw reads were error-corrected and collapsed into unique sequences using a nearest-neighbor algorithm that merged closely related sequences. Alignment of CDR3 sequences to IMGT reference sequences was used to assign V, D and J gene segments. Each retained sequence needed at least a six-nucleotide match to both a V gene segment and a J gene segment. A rearrangement counted as productive if the CDR3 had no stop codons and remained in frame with V and J, and every other rearrangement counted as non-productive. Following IMGT convention, CDR3 was defined as the stretch from the second conserved V-encoded cysteine up to the conserved J-encoded phenylalanine. The earlier analysis of about 530 of the donors excluded any sequence lacking an unambiguous match to a single V gene segment. An earlier analysis of several hundred of the donors called V segments functional above 56.7% productive rearrangements and segregating when the between-donor standard deviation exceeded 5%. A statistical classification framework was developed to diagnose cytomegalovirus status using the catalog of TCR beta chain sequences. V and J gene assignment, in a later analysis, came from comparing TCR nucleotide sequences with IMGT/GENE-DB human TR gene sequences. The TCRdist pipeline was used in a later analysis to assign CDR3 sequences and most-parsimonious VDJ recombination scenarios. In a later analysis, each TCR beta chain was defined by its CDR3 amino acid sequence together with its V-gene family, and reads without a unique V-gene family were excluded. In a later analysis, approximately 640 highly shared, low-generation-probability nucleotide sequences were removed to address suspected cross-contamination and a sequencing artifact. In a later analysis, a clonal expansion index was calculated for each public chain from normalized within-repertoire ranks of inferred template counts. In a later analysis, generation probabilities were computed with a VDJ recombination model fitted to out-of-frame rearrangements, and the resulting probabilities were checked against IGoR. Hypergeometric tests were used in a later analysis to score TCR-TCR, TCR-HLA and TCR-CMV co-occurrence, with a repertoire-size bias correction applied to the TCR pairs. A later analysis estimated false discovery rates by permuting HLA or CMV assignments 20 times. In a later analysis, co-occurring TCRs were grouped with DBSCAN, and TCRdist sequence similarity was added when clustering was performed within HLA-allele-positive subsets. Co-occurrence clustering excluded repertoires with fewer than 30,000 or more than 120,000 public chains, plus five with anomalous nucleotide sharing. In its TCRdb copy, this immuneACCESS table keeps in-frame sequences only and misses some clones. Where compared with another copy, unresolved V genes explain less than half of these, and the others have no known cause. V and J calls plus clone size are reproduced from that table; the DNA served to infer D and trimming. In this sample the table shows approximately 170,000 clones, over 70% of which occur a single time. Jointly, the top ten make up roughly 7% of the sample.

Notes on this clone: Its antigen is not yet known. Base-call qualities are not available, and no considerably larger clone is one nucleotide away.

What the study reported, not specific to this receptor: Over 15 rarely observed V segments, including chromosome 9 orphons, were excluded from the earlier analysis of about 500 of the donors because counts were too low. A further reported finding was that TCR beta sequences accurately predicted the HLA-A and HLA-B alleles for most subjects in the first cohort. In a later analysis, the rate of TCR association differed among HLA loci, with DRB1 alleles having the most associated TCRs and HLA-C alleles having the fewest. A few of the identified cytomegalovirus-associated TCR beta chains were confirmed in vitro to be specific for cytomegalovirus antigens. A later genetic analysis reported fewer N-insertions in productive TCRs among donors in an Asian-associated ancestry cluster than the roughly 700-donor mean. In a later analysis, HLA-associated TCR beta chains showed more clonal expansion and lower generation probabilities than non-associated chains that were equally common. The only immune exposure information available for the cohort was CMV serostatus. In a later analysis, over 15,000 TCR beta sequences were associated with specific HLA alleles at a false discovery rate of 0.05. Correlated functional status among segregating V segments might be attributable to linkage disequilibrium, but an unknown experimental factor could not be ruled out. Assigning TCR associations to individual alleles was difficult when HLA alleles, especially DR and DQ, strongly co-occurred. The classifier was reported to diagnose cytomegalovirus status with high specificity and sensitivity in both the original and validation cohorts. Because HLA typing was unavailable for some donors at each locus, only the typed subset was used in association tests. Presence/absence analyses assumed roughly uniform sequencing depth across donors, an assumption that may not hold. This cohort had only TCR beta chains sequenced, and the lack of alpha or paired-chain data limited which features could be detected. A later analysis found that most CMV-associated TCR beta chains appeared HLA-restricted, with HLA associations seemingly driven largely by CMV exposure. The authors suggested that the approach could potentially be generalized to other disease states and immunological phenotypes. Most TCR sequences were observed very rarely across donors, whereas some public TCRs were present in many individuals. Some IMGT-functional V segments, including TRBV6-2 and TRBV6-3, could not be distinguished by the 87-base-pair reads and were therefore excluded. Several of the top co-occurrence clusters appeared to be linked to parvovirus B19, influenza, CMV and Epstein-Barr virus, according to a later analysis. The sequencing pipeline was judged likely to have produced a cluster of highly shared sequence variants as a technical artifact. A later genetic analysis associated a missense DCLRE1C variant with V-gene and J-gene trimming of TCR beta chains, and an independent cohort replicated the association. A total of around 150 TCR beta chains were listed by the study as associated with cytomegalovirus. In an earlier analysis of roughly 560 of the donors, most TCR beta V segments were observed in productive rearrangements about 90% or about 30% of the time, broadly matching IMGT annotations.

Material: PBMCs. In this chain, TRBV4-1 is recombined with TRBJ2-2; 7 central nucleotides agree with TRBD2. This sequence originates from a male donor in good health and CMV-seropositive. The DNA sequence is given as TGCGCCAGCAGCCAGCCGGGGGGCACCGGGGAGCTGTTTTTT. The encoded protein is CASSQPGGTGELFF.